The sample holds many counts of the clone carrying this T cell receptor beta chain. V lost 2 bases and J 7 bases, leaving 11 bases between the germline ends. CDR3 length: 14 residues. The V gene's germline CDR1 is MNHEY and CDR2 SMNVEV (reference sequence). In the original workflow: Nucleated cell number was recorded as an estimate derived from reference gene primer amplification. Only in-frame clones appear in the TCRdb table, and some are missing; sequencing was by immunoSEQ multiplex PCR. The D gene and trimming were derived from the DNA, and the V and J assignments and clone size from that table. The repertoire holds roughly 77,000 clones, with 80% as singletons. The source of the sample is a study of blood T cell repertoires in COVID-19. Study-wide background: T cells, B-cell-depleted T cells, or PBMCs provided the cDNA or gDNA that served as material.

The receptor was isolated from a woman in her sixties or seventies with acute or convalescent COVID-19. The chain joins TRBV27 to TRBJ1-4; D might be TRBD1 (5 bases). Material: peripheral blood. CDR3 DNA sequence: TGTGCCAGCAGTTTAAACAGGTACCTTGAAAAACTGTTTTTT. As protein: CASSLNRYLEKLFF. The full variable domain, completed using reference TRBV27 and TRBJ1-4, is EAQVTQNPRYLITVTGKKLTVTCSQNMNHEYMSWYRQDPGLGLRQIYYSMNVEVTDKGDVPEGYKVSRKEKRNFPLILESPSPNQTSLYFCASSLNRYLEKLFFGSGTQLSVL.